This T cell receptor (beta chain) emerged from a study of blood T cell repertoires in COVID-19. In the study overall: T cells, B-cell-depleted T cells, or PBMCs supplied cDNA or gDNA.

The CDR3 has 18 amino acids. CDR1 is MDHEN, CDR2 SYDVKM, per germline. V shed 6 bases and J 3 bases; nucleotides not matched to a gene: 15. In the authors' methods: Amplifying reference gene primers gave estimates of nucleated cell counts. The protocol was immunoSEQ multiplex PCR, while the TCRdb copy is restricted to in-frame clones and leaves out a portion. V, J and clone size were drawn from that table, and D and trimming were deduced from the DNA. Of some 270,000 clones detected, approximately 85% appear once; the ten largest clones hold more than 3.5%. The cohort comprised adults aged 18 to 89 years residing in under 30 US areas.

The receptor comes from a woman aged 25-40 years who had recovered from COVID-19. Source material: PBMCs or T cells enriched from blood (not recorded which). The chain employs TRBV28 and TRBJ1-5; 9 nucleotides agree with TRBD1. The CDR3 loop is CASSRLRLGQGINQPQHF. The CDR3 region has the DNA TGTGCCAGCAGCCGCCTTCGCCTGGGACAGGGTATCAATCAGCCCCAGCATTTT.